This TCR beta chain is drawn from a study of T cell responses to AZD1222 COVID-19 vaccine. With respect to this clone: Its target is not known.

The germline V and J ends were trimmed by 5 bases and 4 bases, with 18 bases remaining between them. Germline loops: CDR1 MNHEY, CDR2 SMNVEV (reference sequence). This CDR3 region has 16 residues. Study findings and constraints: Spike-specific TCR repertoires showed rising breadth and depth after two AZD1222 doses.

Sequencing was performed with immunoSEQ multiplex PCR; in TCRdb, only in-frame clones are kept and a portion is missing. The table has 150,000 or so clones, more than 70% seen once. The rearrangement uses TRBV27 and TRBJ1-3; D is possibly TRBD1 (6 bases). The TCR sequence derives from an adult in good health. The sequences come from peripheral blood, collected on day 0 of AZD1222 vaccination. The CDR3 coding sequence is TGTGCCAGCAGTATCCCAACGGACAGATACGGAAACACCATATATTTT. It specifies CASSIPTDRYGNTIYF.